Listed below are T cell receptor beta chains from one sample, sequenced in a study of shared clonotypes between healthy human individuals. The data were produced by immunoSEQ multiplex PCR, yet TCRdb's version contains in-frame clones alone and is incomplete. The table has about 2.3 million clones, 93% seen once. The sequencing sample was made of naive CD4+ T cells from PBMCs. These receptors were obtained from a man between 18 and 29 years old in good health. Some clones in this sample may be carry-over from other donors' samples. CDR3s include the opening cysteine and the closing phenylalanine or tryptophan. Fields, in order: D gene, J gene, clone size, V gene, CDR3 DNA, CDR3 protein. D genes are given only for firm matches. Clone size appears in some rows only: once, few, many, or a class for an expanded clone.

-	TRBJ2-5	-	TRBV9	TGTGCCAGCAGCGCCAAGACAGGGAGGGTGGAGACCCAGTACTTC	CASSAKTGRVETQYF
TRBD1	TRBJ2-1	-	TRBV6-5	TGTGCCAGCAGTTACTCCGGGACAGCCGATTGGGATGAGCAGTTCTTC	CASSYSGTADWDEQFF
-	TRBJ1-1	few	TRBV29-1	TGCAGCGTGACGTTATTAGAGTCATTCGGGAAGAGGGCTTTCTTT	CSVTLLESFGKRAFF
TRBD2	TRBJ2-7	-	TRBV6-6	TGTGCCAGCAGTTACACTAGCGGGGCCTACGAGCAGTACTTC	CASSYTSGAYEQYF
-	TRBJ2-7	once	TRBV14	TGTGCCAGCAGCTCCCAGTTGTCGGGTTACGACGAGCAGTACTTC	CASSSQLSGYDEQYF
-	TRBJ2-3	-	TRBV19	TGTGCCAGTAGTCAGGGACATCCGGCGCTTCTGGCAGATACGCAGTATTTT	CASSQGHPALLADTQYF
TRBD1	TRBJ2-7	once	TRBV7-7	TGTGCCAGCAGCCCTGGACAGGGTTTGTCTTTAGAGCAGTACTTC	CASSPGQGLSLEQYF
-	TRBJ2-7	-	TRBV6-5	TGTGCCAGCAGGGGGTTAGCGTACGAGCAGTACTTC	CASRGLAYEQYF
TRBD1	TRBJ1-1	-	TRBV4-2	TGTGCCAGCAGCCTAGGACAGGGTGAAAGCACTGAAGCTTTCTTT	CASSLGQGESTEAFF
-	TRBJ1-2	few	TRBV25-1	TGTGCCAGCAGTGCGTGGGAGTATGGCTACACCTTC	CASSAWEYGYTF
-	TRBJ2-3	-	TRBV9	TGTGCCAGCAGCGTCGGATTCGGGGGTGGCACAGATACGCAGTATTTT	CASSVGFGGGTDTQYF
TRBD1	TRBJ2-7	-	TRBV19	TGTGCCAGTAGTACCATCCACGGACAGGGTAATGGCGAGCAGTACTTC	CASSTIHGQGNGEQYF
-	TRBJ2-1	-	TRBV28	TGTGCCAGCAGTCAAAATACTAGGGGGTCCTACAATGAGCAGTTCTTC	CASSQNTRGSYNEQFF
TRBD2	TRBJ2-1	-	TRBV5-1	TGCGCCAGCAGCCCGACTAGCGGGAGAGGTGAGCAGTTCTTC	CASSPTSGRGEQFF
TRBD2	TRBJ2-2	-	TRBV27	TGTGCCAGCAGTTTAGGCGGGAGGCCCACCGGGGAGCTGTTTTTT	CASSLGGRPTGELFF
-	TRBJ2-2	-	TRBV11-3	TGTGCCAGCAGCAACCCCAGTACATCCGGGGAGCTGTTTTTT	CASSNPSTSGELFF
-	TRBJ2-1	-	TRBV5-1	TGCGCCAGCAGCTTTAAGGTGGGAGACAATGAGCAGTTCTTC	CASSFKVGDNEQFF
-	TRBJ2-1	-	TRBV9	TGTGCCAGCAGCGTAAAGGGGGAATCCTACAATGAGCAGTTCTTC	CASSVKGESYNEQFF
-	TRBJ1-2	-	TRBV28	TGTGCCAGCAGTCCACCCGGGCAGGGAGTGAATGGCTACACCTTC	CASSPPGQGVNGYTF
-	TRBJ2-3	-	TRBV28	TGTGCCAGCAGCCTGAGGCCACCCACAGATACGCAGTATTTT	CASSLRPPTDTQYF
-	TRBJ1-1	few	TRBV30	TGTGCCTGGAGCCCGGGGCCGAACACTGAAGCTTTCTTT	CAWSPGPNTEAFF
TRBD2	TRBJ2-7	-	TRBV11-2	TGTGCCAGCAGCTTAGCGACTCGGGGGGGGCAGTACTTC	CASSLATRGGQYF
-	TRBJ1-5	-	TRBV6-4	TGTGCCAGCAGTGTAAGGACGGGACAGCCCCAGCATTTT	CASSVRTGQPQHF
-	TRBJ2-4	-	TRBV15	TGTGCCACCGAATCGGGGGCGTTCACCAAAAACATTCAGTACTTC	CATESGAFTKNIQYF